This T cell receptor (beta chain) appears in the sequencing data of a study of shared clonotypes between healthy human individuals. Study-wide background: CD4 naive cells filled three plates per donor, CD4 memory three, CD8 naive two and CD8 memory one. General study points: Naive CD4 clonotypes overlapped across a few donors at around 4.8%.

TCRdb's copy holds only in-frame clones and misses some; the assay was immunoSEQ multiplex PCR. In the table there are approximately 1,500,000 clones, 95% to 99% of which are singletons. Concerning this clone itself: Its target is unknown. Other DNA variants within this sample encode the same CDR3.

Sequenced material: naive CD4+ T cells sorted from blood. Sample subset: CD45RA+ positively selected. The TCR comes from a man aged 25-45 years in good health.

The DNA of the CDR3 is TGTGCCAGCAGCTTGGGGGCCGGGTACGAGCAGTACTTC. Amino acids: CASSLGAGYEQYF. The genes are TRBV7-2 and TRBJ2-7; a weak D match, TRBD1 (6 bases). From germline, CDR1 is SGHTA and CDR2 FQGNSA. The CDR3 extends over 13 amino acids. The V and J ends lost 3 bases and 4 bases respectively, with 10 bases between them.